A selection of T cell receptor beta chains follows, all from one sample in a study of T cells expressing NK-cell markers. TCRdb reanalyzed the 5' RACE reads and collapses them to one entry per CDR3 protein, without DNA. The sample totals hundreds of thousands of distinct CDR3 sequences. The sample taken for sequencing was blood T cells: a sorted CD56 or NKG2C T cell subset, CD4+ or CD8+ T cells, or bulk PBMC T cells (not recorded which). The receptor source for this set is a man aged 18 to 70 in good health. Both conserved end residues are part of each CDR3. Fields, in order: CDR3 protein, J gene, V gene.

CASSLTLAGGPNTGELFF TRBJ2-2 TRBV5-1
CASSQGEAGGHETQYF TRBJ2-5 TRBV4-1
CASTPGGLSGYTF TRBJ1-2 TRBV6-1
CASSQGLGDTIYF TRBJ1-3 TRBV3-1
CASSLEVGLGEQFF TRBJ2-1 TRBV7-8
CASSQAARRGGGGEGQYF TRBJ2-4 TRBV4-1
CASHRDRGIGYTF TRBJ1-2 TRBV6-2/TRBV6-3
CASSPGTSGDHEQYF TRBJ2-7 TRBV7-3
CASSPAGQQNSPLHF TRBJ1-6 TRBV12-3/TRBV12-4
CASSKRVYTEAFF TRBJ1-1 TRBV5-8
CASSPSQQVYEQYF TRBJ2-7 TRBV7-2
CASSLGQTRGGNARSYNEQFF TRBJ2-1 TRBV11-1
CAPGCLRNEKLFF TRBJ1-4 TRBV11-3
CASSSNNYRGETQYF TRBJ2-5 TRBV5-1
CASSLGRDSNQPQHF TRBJ1-5 TRBV7-9
CASSSRQATGELFF TRBJ2-2 TRBV7-9
CASSTRLAGNYTGELFF TRBJ2-2 TRBV7-9
CASSTNRGRTTEAFF TRBJ1-1 TRBV7-2
CASSGGSVNSPLHF TRBJ1-6 TRBV6-1
CASSGGTGTGNQPQHF TRBJ1-5 TRBV5-5
CASSRDTRQETQYF TRBJ2-5 TRBV19
CASSMLDRPQHF TRBJ1-5 TRBV3-1
CASSHRGVGETQYF TRBJ2-5 TRBV7-9
CASSSTFLGHEQFF TRBJ2-1 TRBV6-5
CASSPYVGQGHYEQYF TRBJ2-7 TRBV28
CSAREPNLRGRRDTQYF TRBJ2-3 TRBV20-1
CASSLSALARNTGELFF TRBJ2-2 TRBV7-3
CASSPDQGRYGYTF TRBJ1-2 TRBV28
CASSLSNPGQGNSPLHF TRBJ1-6 TRBV5-1
CASTPDTTNTEAFF TRBJ1-1 TRBV7-9
CASSQGQGWNEQFF TRBJ2-1 TRBV4-2
CASSFLGRTYEQYF TRBJ2-7 TRBV5-4
CASSLVGGVITDTQYF TRBJ2-3 TRBV7-8
CSAGRGADSPLHF TRBJ1-6 TRBV20-1
CASSLGEGQGVYGYTF TRBJ1-2 TRBV7-3
CASSLGFDGNQPQHF TRBJ1-5 TRBV7-2
CASSLTGASNEQYF TRBJ2-7 TRBV5-1
CARQDSNQPQHF TRBJ1-5 TRBV21-1
CASSVQGLLGYTF TRBJ1-2 TRBV6-1
CASSQQGPYNEQFF TRBJ2-1 TRBV14
CASSYSITGGEAFF TRBJ1-1 TRBV6-5
CASSFSSGVYEQYF TRBJ2-7 TRBV28
CASSYGTGGVSPLHF TRBJ1-6 TRBV11-2
CASSVVVDSGTQYF TRBJ2-5 TRBV2
CASSLALGSGAGYEQYF TRBJ2-7 TRBV7-9
CASSLDRGRENEQFF TRBJ2-1 TRBV2
CASSPFRRGGGADTQYF TRBJ2-3 TRBV6-1
CSARDRGQADQPQHF TRBJ1-5 TRBV20-1
CASSVEGGGETQYF TRBJ2-5 TRBV9
CASSLDRGPRETQYF TRBJ2-5 TRBV7-7
CASVPGASSSYNEQFF TRBJ2-1 TRBV18
CASRRSGGADTGELFF TRBJ2-2 TRBV19
CASRERGTVSEQYF TRBJ2-7 TRBV2
CSASDRGVQAMTGELFF TRBJ2-2 TRBV20-1
CSARGGIRNIQYF TRBJ2-4 TRBV20-1